Listed below are T cell receptor beta chains from one sample, sequenced in a study of T cell repertoires in ileal Crohn's disease. Using immunoSEQ multiplex PCR, the repertoire was profiled, and TCRdb retains in-frame clones only, with some absent. The sample lists about 4,200 clones, roughly 71% seen once, with 16% in the top ten. The sequencing input was ileal tissue. These receptors were obtained from an adult with Crohn's disease. The CDR3 runs from the conserved cysteine through the conserved F or W. The D gene is left open where the match is weak. Size is omitted from some rows. Given values are once, few, many or a class for expanded clones.

D	J	size	V	CDR3	DNA
TRBD1	TRBJ1-1	NA	TRBV5-6	CASSRATGGVNTEAFF	TGTGCCAGCAGCCGCGCCACAGGGGGGGTGAACACTGAAGCTTTCTTT
NA	TRBJ1-2	NA	TRBV29-1	CSVSRSNYGYTF	TGCAGCGTTAGCAGGTCTAACTATGGCTACACCTTC
NA	TRBJ1-1	NA	TRBV19	CASSMGSGLNTEAFF	TGTGCCAGTAGTATGGGCTCGGGATTGAACACTGAAGCTTTCTTT
TRBD1	TRBJ2-3	NA	TRBV11-2	CASSSDRADTQYF	TGTGCCAGCAGCTCGGACAGGGCAGATACGCAGTATTTT
TRBD1	TRBJ1-3	NA	TRBV7-7	CASSAGTVSGNTIYF	TGTGCCAGCAGCGCCGGGACAGTTTCTGGAAACACCATATATTTT
NA	TRBJ1-1	NA	TRBV6-6	CASSYSAVPEAFF	TGTGCCAGCAGTTACTCGGCGGTCCCTGAAGCTTTCTTT
NA	TRBJ1-1	NA	TRBV6-1	CASSDRLRNTEAFF	TGTGCCAGCAGTGATCGTCTGAGGAACACTGAAGCTTTCTTT
NA	TRBJ2-6	large	TRBV7-6	CASSLQSGSGANVLTF	TGTGCCAGCAGCTTACAGTCTGGCTCTGGGGCCAACGTCCTGACTTTC
TRBD1	TRBJ1-1	NA	TRBV19	CASTDRGLDTEAFF	TGTGCCAGTACTGACAGGGGGTTGGACACTGAAGCTTTCTTT
TRBD2	TRBJ2-3	NA	TRBV19	CASRRTSGGITDTQYF	TGTGCCAGTAGAAGGACTAGCGGGGGGATCACAGATACGCAGTATTTT
TRBD2	TRBJ2-3	NA	TRBV9	CASSRTRSPVDTQYF	TGTGCCAGCAGCCGGACTAGATCCCCGGTAGATACGCAGTATTTT
TRBD2	TRBJ2-1	few	TRBV9	CASSPRLAGGYNEQFF	TGTGCCAGCAGCCCACGACTAGCGGGGGGGTACAATGAGCAGTTCTTC
NA	TRBJ1-2	NA	TRBV13	CASSLSEARYGYTF	TGTGCCAGCAGCTTATCGGAGGCACGGTATGGCTACACCTTC
NA	TRBJ1-2	NA	TRBV6-5	CASSYPGGSYTF	TGTGCCAGCAGTTACCCGGGGGGAAGCTACACCTTC
TRBD2	TRBJ2-3	NA	TRBV7-9	CASSIFASGGLTDTQYF	TGTGCCAGCAGCATCTTTGCTAGCGGGGGGTTGACAGATACGCAGTATTTT
TRBD1	TRBJ1-1	NA	TRBV15	CATSPDRGLWDQAFF	TGTGCCACCAGCCCGGACAGGGGGCTTTGGGACCAAGCTTTCTTT
TRBD1	TRBJ2-3	NA	TRBV2	CASSEAGQPTTDTQYF	TGTGCCAGCAGTGAAGCGGGACAGCCCACCACAGATACGCAGTATTTT
TRBD1	TRBJ2-7	few	TRBV15	CATSFRTGPYEQYF	TGTGCCACCAGCTTCAGGACAGGGCCGTACGAGCAGTACTTC
TRBD1	TRBJ2-1	NA	TRBV19	CASIARTGSPNEQFF	TGTGCCAGTATCGCCCGGACAGGGTCCCCCAATGAGCAGTTCTTC
TRBD1	TRBJ2-7	medium-sized	TRBV27	CASSFLGQAPDF	TGTGCCAGCAGTTTCTTAGGACAGGCCCCCGACTTC
TRBD1	TRBJ1-1	once	TRBV4-1	CASSQGTGDFAFF	TGCGCCAGCAGCCAAGGGACAGGGGACTTCGCTTTCTTT
NA	TRBJ1-1	once	TRBV6-1	CASSPQVINTEAFF	TGTGCCAGCAGTCCCCAGGTGATTAACACTGAAGCTTTCTTT
TRBD1	TRBJ1-5	NA	TRBV6-1	CASSDPTGTGDRNQPQHF	TGTGCCAGCAGTGATCCTACCGGGACAGGGGACCGCAATCAGCCCCAGCATTTT
TRBD1	TRBJ2-2	NA	TRBV7-6	CASAPGGSGELFF	TGTGCCAGCGCCCCAGGGGGATCCGGGGAGCTGTTTTTT
NA	TRBJ2-4	NA	TRBV20-1	CSAWDNGVQYF	TGCAGTGCTTGGGACAACGGCGTTCAGTACTTC
NA	TRBJ1-2	NA	TRBV18	CASSPPDKDYGYTF	TGTGCCAGCTCACCTCCGGACAAGGACTATGGCTACACCTTC
NA	TRBJ2-1	NA	TRBV10-3	CAISGTDEQFF	TGTGCCATCAGTGGGACTGATGAGCAGTTCTTC
TRBD1	TRBJ2-5	NA	TRBV2	CASGWTGGKETQYF	TGTGCCAGCGGGTGGACAGGGGGCAAAGAGACCCAGTACTTC